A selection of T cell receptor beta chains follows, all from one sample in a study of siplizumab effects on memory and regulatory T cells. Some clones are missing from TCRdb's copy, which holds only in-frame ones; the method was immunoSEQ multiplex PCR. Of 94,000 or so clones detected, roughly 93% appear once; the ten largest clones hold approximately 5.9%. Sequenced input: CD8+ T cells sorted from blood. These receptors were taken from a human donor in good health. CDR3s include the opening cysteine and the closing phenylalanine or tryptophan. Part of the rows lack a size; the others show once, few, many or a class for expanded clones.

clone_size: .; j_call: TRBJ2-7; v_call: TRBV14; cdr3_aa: CASSQNPWSSSYEQYF
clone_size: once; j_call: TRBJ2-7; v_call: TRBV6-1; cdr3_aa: CASSVYEQYF
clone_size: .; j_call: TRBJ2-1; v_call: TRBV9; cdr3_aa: CASSVDGRVGNEQFF
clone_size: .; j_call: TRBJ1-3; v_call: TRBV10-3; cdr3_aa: CAIGGQGQNF
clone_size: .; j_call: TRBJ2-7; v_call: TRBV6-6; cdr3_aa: CAGGYHSYEQYF
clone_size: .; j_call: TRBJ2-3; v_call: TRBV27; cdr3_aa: CASSEGLAGGLNTQYF
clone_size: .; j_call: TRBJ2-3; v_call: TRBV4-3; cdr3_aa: CASSQDVLAGGGDTQYF
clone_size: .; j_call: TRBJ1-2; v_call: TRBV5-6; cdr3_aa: CASSLDSTTEGYGYTF
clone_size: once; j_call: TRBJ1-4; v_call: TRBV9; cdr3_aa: CASSLALGEKLFF
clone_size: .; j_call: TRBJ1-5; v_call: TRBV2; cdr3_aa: CASSDPRASNQPQHF
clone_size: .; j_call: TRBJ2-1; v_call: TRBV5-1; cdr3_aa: CASSSYVGSNEQFF
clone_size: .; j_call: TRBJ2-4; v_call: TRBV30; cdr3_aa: CAWSVSDFDIQYF
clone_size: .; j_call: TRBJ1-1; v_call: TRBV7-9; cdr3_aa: CASTLGGTEAFF
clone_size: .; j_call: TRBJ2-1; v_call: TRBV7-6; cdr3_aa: CASSSGTVYYNEQFF
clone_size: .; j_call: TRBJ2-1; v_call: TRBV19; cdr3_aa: CASSILGSDYNEQFF
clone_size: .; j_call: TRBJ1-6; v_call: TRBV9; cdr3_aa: CASSGNNSPLHF
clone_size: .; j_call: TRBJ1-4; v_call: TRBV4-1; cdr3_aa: CAISSGRIDEKLFF
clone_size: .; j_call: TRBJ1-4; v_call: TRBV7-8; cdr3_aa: CASSLGQGGGPNEKLFF
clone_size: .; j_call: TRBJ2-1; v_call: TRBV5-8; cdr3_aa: CASSRQGDSGRNEQFF
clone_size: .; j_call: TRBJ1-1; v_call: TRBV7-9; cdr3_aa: CASSLELELEAFF
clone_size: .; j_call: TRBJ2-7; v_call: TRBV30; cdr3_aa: CAWVGDNAYEQYF
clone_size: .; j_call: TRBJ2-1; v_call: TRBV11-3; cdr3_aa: CASSSRTSGSYNEQFF
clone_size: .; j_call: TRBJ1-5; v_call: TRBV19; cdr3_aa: CASRLTGIYQPQHF
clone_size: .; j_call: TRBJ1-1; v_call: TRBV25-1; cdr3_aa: CASSEPPDGPNTEAFF
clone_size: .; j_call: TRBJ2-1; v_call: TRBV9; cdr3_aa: CASSVVGTKDNEQFF
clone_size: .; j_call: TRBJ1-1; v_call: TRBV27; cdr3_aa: CASSLKPGHTEAFF
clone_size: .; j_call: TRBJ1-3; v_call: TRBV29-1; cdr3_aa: CSVPDLGGNTIYF